Following are 20 T cell receptor beta chains from one sample sequenced in a study of blood T cell repertoires in COVID-19. Profiled with immunoSEQ multiplex PCR; TCRdb holds only in-frame clones, not every one. There are 250,000 to 350,000 clones in the sample; roughly 86% occur only once, and 1% lies in the top ten. The sequencing sample was made of PBMCs or T cells enriched from blood (not recorded which). These receptors were obtained from a woman aged 30 to 39 who had recovered from COVID-19.

The chain couples TRBV7-6 to TRBJ1-3; 7 bases fit TRBD1. V shed 5 bases, J shed 0 bases, and the junction held 19 bases outside the gene matches. Germline loops: CDR1 SGHVS, CDR2 FNYEAQ. The CDR3 loop spans 20 amino acids. The CDR3 loop is CASSPIDRAVGTSSGNTIYF. The CDR3 region has the DNA TGTGCCAGCAGCCCTATCGACAGGGCAGTCGGGACTAGCTCTGGAAACACCATATATTTT.

The chain couples TRBV7-8 to TRBJ2-2; 10 nucleotides match TRBD2. CDR3 length: 18 amino acids. Trimming took 2 bases from V and 6 from J; bases not matched to a gene: 12. Germline CDR1 is SGHVS and CDR2 is FQNEAQ. CDR3 in amino acids: CASSLRSQREGLAGELFF. CDR3 DNA: TGTGCCAGCAGCTTAAGGTCACAGCGGGAGGGCCTCGCCGGGGAGCTGTTTTTT.

Here the CDR3 reads CSVDPRLDGYTF. In DNA form, the CDR3 reads TGCAGCGTTGATCCCAGACTAGATGGCTACACCTTC. The chain employs TRBV29-1 and TRBJ1-2; D is unclear. The CDR3 has 12 amino acids. The germline CDR1 and CDR2 sequences are SQVTM and ANQGSEA. V was cut by 3 bases and J by 6 bases, with 11 bases left in between.

V gene TRBV5-1 combines with J gene TRBJ1-2; weak D call: TRBD1 (6 bases). The germline V and J ends were trimmed by 6 bases and 5 bases, with 17 bases remaining between them. Germline CDR1 is SGHRS and CDR2 is YFSETQ. CDR3 size: 14 residues. CDR3 DNA: TGCGCCAGCACGGAGACAGGTTTATCTTATGGCTACACCTTC. It encodes CASTETGLSYGYTF.

The V call is TRBV27, the J call TRBJ2-7, with 7 bases fitting TRBD1. Germline trimming cut 4 bases from V and 3 bases from J; bases unmatched to any gene: 3. The CDR3 totals 13 residues. Per germline, CDR1 MNHEY and CDR2 SMNVEV (reference sequence). DNA of the CDR3: TGTGCCAGCAGTTGGGGACAGATCTACGAGCAGTACTTC. This translates into CASSWGQIYEQYF.

This chain joins TRBV19 and TRBJ2-1; 7 bases align to TRBD2. Germline CDR1 and CDR2: LNHDA and SQIVND (reference sequence). V dropped 6 bases and J dropped 2; count of bases not matched to a gene: 13. The CDR3 is 17 amino acids. As DNA, the CDR3 is TGTGCCAGTAGCTCGGGGCGCGGGGGAGAAGCCTACAATGAGCAGTTCTTC. Translation gives CASSSGRGGEAYNEQFF. The full variable domain, in which reference TRBV19 and TRBJ2-1 provide the parts outside the CDR3, is DGGITQSPKYLFRKEGQNVTLSCEQNLNHDAMYWYRQDPGQGLRLIYYSQIVNDFQKGDIAEGYSVSREKKESFPLTVTSAQKNPTAFYLCASSSGRGGEAYNEQFFGPGTRLTVL.

The CDR3 region has the DNA TGCGCCAGCAGCTCTAGGACAGGGGGACCCTACGAGCAGTACTTC. It codes for CASSSRTGGPYEQYF. The V call is TRBV5-1, the J call TRBJ2-7, with 10 nucleotides matching TRBD1. The CDR3 consists of 15 residues. Germline V gene lookup returns CDR1 SGHRS and CDR2 YFSETQ. Germline trimming cut 3 bases from V and 2 bases from J; bases unmatched to any gene: 5.

The CDR3 DNA reads as TGTGCCAGCAGTTTGTCCGGGACAGGGGGCTACACCTTC. Its protein is CASSLSGTGGYTF. V is TRBV28 and J is TRBJ1-2, with 9 bases fitting TRBD1. This CDR3 is 13 amino acids long. In germline, CDR1 is MDHEN, CDR2 SYDVKM. J lost 8 bases, V lost 3 bases, and 4 bases had no gene match.

The gene calls are TRBV28 and TRBJ1-2; possibly TRBD1 for D (5 bases). The CDR3 is 14 amino acids. V was shortened by 4 bases and J by 4 bases, with 13 bases between the two germline ends. Germline V lookup: CDR1 MDHEN, CDR2 SYDVKM. CDR3 DNA: TGTGCCAGCAGTTGGGGCGAACTTACCTATGGCTACACCTTC. Translation gives CASSWGELTYGYTF.

This chain connects TRBV7-2 to TRBJ2-7; 7 bases agree with TRBD1. Germline loops: CDR1 SGHTA, CDR2 FQGNSA. V dropped 5 bases and J dropped 7; count of bases not matched to a gene: 8. There are 13 residues in the CDR3. This CDR3 is CASSAKQGLEQYF. In nucleotides, the CDR3 is TGTGCCAGCAGCGCAAAACAGGGGCTGGAGCAGTACTTC.

V usage is TRBV3-1 (or the pseudogene TRBV3-2) and J usage is TRBJ1-1; perhaps TRBD1 as D (6 bases). Looked up from germline, CDR1 is LGHDT and CDR2 is YNNKEL (reference sequence). The CDR3 contains 14 residues. The V gene lost 3 bases and the J gene lost 6 bases, with 14 bases spanning the gap. Here the CDR3 DNA reads TGTGCCAGCAGCCAGGTTCAGGGGTTGGCTGAAGCTTTCTTT. Translating gives CASSQVQGLAEAFF.

The chain links TRBV4-2 to TRBJ1-3, with no clear D. Germline-derived CDR1 and CDR2 are LGHNA and YNFKEQ. Trimming took 2 bases from V and 0 from J, leaving 11 bases between them. This CDR3 has 16 amino acids. Here the CDR3 reads CASSQTDGLSGNTIYF. CDR3 bases: TGTGCCAGCAGCCAAACCGACGGACTCTCTGGAAACACCATATATTTT.

This chain connects TRBV28 to TRBJ1-2, with TRBD1 matching 8 bases. The CDR3 covers 18 residues. The germline CDR1 and CDR2 sequences are MDHEN and SYDVKM. V was clipped by 5 bases and J by 5 bases; unmatched bases: 19. The CDR3 reads CASSLTLSGGFVGYGYTF. CDR3 nucleotide sequence: TGTGCCAGCAGTCTTACGCTATCAGGGGGCTTCGTAGGGTATGGCTACACCTTC.

The genes are TRBV5-1 and TRBJ1-1; 7 nucleotides match TRBD1. Germline trimming cut 6 bases from V and 0 bases from J; bases unmatched to any gene: 8. This CDR3 contains 15 residues. Per the germline V gene, CDR1 is SGHRS and CDR2 is YFSETQ. CDR3 in DNA: TGCGCCAGCAAGGAGGGGGCGGGAATGAACACTGAAGCTTTCTTT. Residues: CASKEGAGMNTEAFF.

The V and J genes are TRBV28 and TRBJ1-5, with D unclear. Germline V CDR1 and CDR2: MDHEN, SYDVKM. The CDR3 loop spans 15 amino acids. V was shortened by 2 bases and J by 2 bases, with 10 bases between the two germline ends. The CDR3 DNA sequence: TGTGCCAGCAGTTTAAGAATCGAGGGCAATCAGCCCCAGCATTTT. Amino acid sequence: CASSLRIEGNQPQHF.

V and J are TRBV7-9 and TRBJ1-4; D may be TRBD1 (5 bases). The CDR3 extends over 15 amino acids. Trimming cost V 1 base and J 6 bases, with 12 bases left between them. CDR1 is SEHNR, CDR2 FQNEAQ, per germline (reference sequence). CDR3 sequence: CASSLGQLTHEKLFF. Written as DNA, the CDR3 is TGTGCCAGCAGCTTAGGACAGCTTACACATGAAAAACTGTTTTTT.

The rearrangement uses TRBV18 and TRBJ2-1; perhaps TRBD2 as D (5 bases). Germline CDR1 reads KGHSH; CDR2 reads LQKENI. The CDR3 sequence is 14 residues long. V lost 5 bases to trimming and J lost 10 bases, with 18 bases between them. CDR3 in DNA: TGTGCCAGCTCAACCCTAACTAGTAAAGGGGAGCAGTTCTTC. Amino acid sequence: CASSTLTSKGEQFF.

The V and J genes are TRBV9 and TRBJ1-5, with TRBD1 as a possible D gene (5 bases). The CDR3 is 15 residues long. Germline loops: CDR1 SGDLS, CDR2 YYNGEE. Trimming left V 4 bases short and J 3 bases short, with 14 bases between. In nucleotides, the CDR3 is TGTGCCAGCAGCTCCGAGGGACTATACAATCAGCCCCAGCATTTT. It is translated as CASSSEGLYNQPQHF. Full variable domain (remainder filled in from reference TRBV9 and TRBJ1-5): DSGVTQTPKHLITATGQRVTLRCSPRSGDLSVYWYQQSLDQGLQFLIQYYNGEERAKGNILERFSAQQFPDLHSELNLSSLELGDSALYFCASSSEGLYNQPQHFGDGTRLSIL.

The genes are TRBV6-1 and TRBJ2-1, with TRBD1 matching 9 bases. The germline gives CDR1 MNHNS, CDR2 SASEGT. J gave up 2 bases and V 1 base, and 6 bases lay outside the gene matches. The CDR3 is 17 residues long. The chain's CDR3 is CASSEVQGAPPYNEQFF. The CDR3 nucleotides are TGTGCCAGCAGTGAAGTACAGGGGGCACCCCCCTACAATGAGCAGTTCTTC.

Only one count was recorded for this clone. The rearrangement links TRBV28 to TRBJ1-4, with 8 bases identical to TRBD1. Losses at the gene ends were 5 bases for V and 6 bases for J; bases not matched to a gene: 11. Germline V CDR1 and CDR2: MDHEN, SYDVKM. The CDR3 runs to 16 residues. CDR3 bases: TGTGCCAGCAGTGAGCCCGGAGGACAGGGAGATGAAAAACTGTTTTTT. Translating it yields CASSEPGGQGDEKLFF.